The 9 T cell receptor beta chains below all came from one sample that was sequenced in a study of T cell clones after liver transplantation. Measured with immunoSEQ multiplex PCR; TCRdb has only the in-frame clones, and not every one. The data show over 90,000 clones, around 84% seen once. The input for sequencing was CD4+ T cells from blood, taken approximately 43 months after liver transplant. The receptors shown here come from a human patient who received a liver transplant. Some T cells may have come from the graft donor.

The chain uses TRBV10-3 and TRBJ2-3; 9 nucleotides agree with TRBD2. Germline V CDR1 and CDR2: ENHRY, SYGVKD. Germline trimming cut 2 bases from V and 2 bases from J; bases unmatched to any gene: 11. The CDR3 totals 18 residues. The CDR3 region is CAISEPRGSGGNTDTQYF. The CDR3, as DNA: TGTGCCATCAGTGAGCCCCGCGGGAGCGGGGGGAACACAGATACGCAGTATTTT.

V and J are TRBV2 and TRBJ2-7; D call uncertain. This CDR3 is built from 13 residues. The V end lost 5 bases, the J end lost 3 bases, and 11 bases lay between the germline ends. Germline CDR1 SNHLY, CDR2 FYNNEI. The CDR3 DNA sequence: TGTGCCAGCAGTAAGGATGCCCTCTACGAGCAGTACTTC. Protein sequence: CASSKDALYEQYF.

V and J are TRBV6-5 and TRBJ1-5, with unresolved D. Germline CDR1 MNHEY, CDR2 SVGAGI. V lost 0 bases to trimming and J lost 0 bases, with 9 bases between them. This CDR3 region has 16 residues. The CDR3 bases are TGTGCCAGCAGTTACTCGCGGGTAAATAGCAATCAGCCCCAGCATTTT. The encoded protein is CASSYSRVNSNQPQHF.

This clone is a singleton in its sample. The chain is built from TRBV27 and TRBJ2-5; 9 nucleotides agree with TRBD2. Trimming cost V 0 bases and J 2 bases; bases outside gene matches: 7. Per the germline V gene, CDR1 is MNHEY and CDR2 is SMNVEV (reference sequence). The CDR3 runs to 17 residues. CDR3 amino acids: CASSLSSILAGQETQYF. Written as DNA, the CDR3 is TGTGCCAGCAGTTTATCAAGTATCCTAGCGGGGCAAGAGACCCAGTACTTC.

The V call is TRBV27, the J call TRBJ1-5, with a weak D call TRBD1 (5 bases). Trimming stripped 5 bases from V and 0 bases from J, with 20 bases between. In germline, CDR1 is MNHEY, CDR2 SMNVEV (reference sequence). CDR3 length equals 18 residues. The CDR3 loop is CASSRRPSRTFSNQPQHF. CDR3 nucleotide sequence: TGTGCCAGCAGTCGACGACCTAGTCGGACATTTAGCAATCAGCCCCAGCATTTT.

CDR3 loop: CAIRDRGLDTQYF. CDR3 sequence (DNA): TGTGCCATCAGGGACAGGGGTTTGGATACGCAGTATTTT. This chain connects TRBV10-3 to TRBJ2-3; 9 nucleotides agree with TRBD1. This CDR3 contains 13 residues. V shed 6 bases and J 6 bases; nucleotides not matched to a gene: 4. From germline, CDR1 is ENHRY and CDR2 SYGVKD.

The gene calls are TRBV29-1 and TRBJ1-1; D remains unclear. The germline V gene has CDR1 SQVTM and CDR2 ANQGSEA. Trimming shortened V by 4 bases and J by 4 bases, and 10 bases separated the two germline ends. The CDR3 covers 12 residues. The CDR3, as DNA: TGCAGCGTTGTGGGGTTGGGCACTGAAGCTTTCTTT. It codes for CSVVGLGTEAFF. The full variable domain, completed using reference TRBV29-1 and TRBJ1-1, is SAVISQKPSRDICQRGTSLTIQCQVDSQVTMMFWYRQQPGQSLTLIATANQGSEATYESGFVIDKFPISRPNLTFSTLTVSNMSPEDSSIYLCSVVGLGTEAFFGQGTRLTVV.

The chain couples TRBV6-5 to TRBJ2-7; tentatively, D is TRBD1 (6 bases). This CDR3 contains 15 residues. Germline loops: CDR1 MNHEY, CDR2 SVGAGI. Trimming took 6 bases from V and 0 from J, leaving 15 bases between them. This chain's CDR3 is CASSIDRFSSYEQYF. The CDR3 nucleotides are TGTGCCAGCAGCATAGACAGGTTTAGCTCCTACGAGCAGTACTTC.

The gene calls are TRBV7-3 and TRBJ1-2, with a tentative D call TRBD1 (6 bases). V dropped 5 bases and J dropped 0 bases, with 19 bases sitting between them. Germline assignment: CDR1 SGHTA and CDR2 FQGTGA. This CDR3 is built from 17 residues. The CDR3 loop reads CASSHDRLRITNYGYTF. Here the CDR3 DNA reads TGTGCCAGCAGCCACGACAGGTTGCGTATTACTAACTATGGCTACACCTTC. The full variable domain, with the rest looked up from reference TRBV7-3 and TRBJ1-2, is GAGVSQTPSNKVTEKGKYVELRCDPISGHTALYWYRQSLGQGPEFLIYFQGTGAADDSGLPNDRFFAVRPEGSVSTLKIQRTERGDSAVYLCASSHDRLRITNYGYTFGSGTRLTVV.